This TCR beta chain was retrieved from a study of OX40 agonist ivuxolimab in advanced cancers. This CDR3 contains 13 residues. Germline CDR1 MNHEY, CDR2 SVGAGI. V was pared by 6 bases and J by 2 bases, with 10 bases between. Here immunoSEQ multiplex PCR was the method, and the copy in TCRdb shows in-frame clones only, minus some. The sample lists 45,000 to 65,000 clones, approximately 90% occurring once. This material consisted of CD4+ or CD8+ T cells sorted from blood, taken in a trial of the OX40 agonist ivuxolimab. This rearrangement joins TRBV6-5 to TRBJ1-2; a possible D gene is TRBD1 (6 bases). The clonotype comes from an adult with an advanced solid tumor such as melanoma, head and neck, liver or kidney cancer. The CDR3 coding sequence is TGTGCCAGCAGCCCCGACAGGAACTATGGCTACACCTTC. Amino acid sequence: CASSPDRNYGYTF.